This paragraph covers one T cell receptor beta chain sequence. Sequencing was performed with immunoSEQ multiplex PCR; in TCRdb, only in-frame clones are kept and a portion is missing. The sample records about 130,000 clones, about 88% being singletons. The data originate from a study of cytomegalovirus exposure and HLA in healthy donors. This CDR3 contains 16 residues. The V and J ends lost 2 bases and 4 bases, in that order; junction bases with no gene match: 8. Germline V gives CDR1 MGHRA, CDR2 YSYEKL. The chain carries TRBV4-1 and TRBJ2-5; 9 bases are shared with TRBD2. Sequences were obtained from PBMCs. The receptor comes from a woman younger than 30 in good health and CMV-seropositive. In DNA, the CDR3 is TGCGCCAGCAGCCAAATAATAGCGGGGGTCGGAGAGACCCAGTACTTC. It yields the protein CASSQIIAGVGETQYF.